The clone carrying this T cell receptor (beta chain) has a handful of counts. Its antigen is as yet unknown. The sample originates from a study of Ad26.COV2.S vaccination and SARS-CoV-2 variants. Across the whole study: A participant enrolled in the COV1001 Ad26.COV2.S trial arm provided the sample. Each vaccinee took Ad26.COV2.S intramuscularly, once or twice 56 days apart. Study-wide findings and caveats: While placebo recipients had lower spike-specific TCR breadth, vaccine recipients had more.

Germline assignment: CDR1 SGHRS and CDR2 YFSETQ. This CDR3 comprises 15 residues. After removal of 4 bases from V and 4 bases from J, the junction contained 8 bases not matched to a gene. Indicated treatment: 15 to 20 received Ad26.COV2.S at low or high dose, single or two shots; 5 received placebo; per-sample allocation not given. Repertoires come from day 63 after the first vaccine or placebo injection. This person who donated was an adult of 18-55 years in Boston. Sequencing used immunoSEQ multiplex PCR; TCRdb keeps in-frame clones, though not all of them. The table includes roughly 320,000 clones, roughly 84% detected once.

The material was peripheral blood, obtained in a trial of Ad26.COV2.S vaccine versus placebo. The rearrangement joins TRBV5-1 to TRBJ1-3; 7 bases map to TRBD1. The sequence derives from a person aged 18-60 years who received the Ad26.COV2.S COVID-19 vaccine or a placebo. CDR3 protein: CASSPGQREGNTIYF. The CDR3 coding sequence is TGCGCCAGCAGCCCGGGACAGCGTGAGGGAAACACCATATATTTT.